This entry lists 26 T cell receptor beta chains sequenced from one sample in a study of OX40 agonist ivuxolimab in advanced cancers. Sequencing was performed with immunoSEQ multiplex PCR; in TCRdb, only in-frame clones are kept and a portion is missing. The profile shows tens of thousands of clones, about 86% of them singletons. Sequenced material: CD4+ or CD8+ T cells sorted from blood, taken in a trial of the OX40 agonist ivuxolimab. The receptors originated from an adult with an advanced solid tumor such as melanoma, head and neck, liver or kidney cancer.

The gene calls are TRBV7-9 and TRBJ2-4; D may be TRBD1 (6 bases). The V end lost 2 bases, the J end lost 0 bases, and 8 bases lay between the germline ends. Germline CDR1 and CDR2: SEHNR and FQNEAQ (reference sequence). The CDR3 is made up of 15 amino acids. For the CDR3, the DNA is TGTGCCAGCAGCTTAACAGGGCTAGCCAAAAACATTCAGTACTTC. Amino acid sequence: CASSLTGLAKNIQYF.

The genes are TRBV6-1 and TRBJ2-7; no clear D. The V gene's germline CDR1 is MNHNS and CDR2 SASEGT. CDR3 size: 13 residues. The V end lost 10 bases, the J end lost 1 base, and 14 bases lay between the germline ends. The chain's CDR3 is CATSMGYSYEQYF. The CDR3 DNA reads TGTGCCACCAGCATGGGGTATTCCTACGAGCAGTACTTC.

The chain couples TRBV28 to TRBJ2-4; 7 bases are a match to TRBD1. CDR3 length: 15 residues. V shed 2 bases, J shed 9 bases, and the junction held 10 bases outside the gene matches. CDR1 MDHEN and CDR2 SYDVKM come from the germline V gene. CDR3 residues: CASSLGQQGLGIQYF. The CDR3 nucleotides read TGTGCCAGCAGTTTAGGGCAACAGGGGCTCGGCATTCAGTACTTC.

This chain uses TRBV27 with TRBJ2-1; D is possibly TRBD1 (6 bases). Trimming pared 5 bases from V and 10 bases from J, leaving 18 bases between. Germline values: CDR1 MNHEY, CDR2 SMNVEV (reference sequence). This CDR3 spans 14 amino acids. In nucleotides, the CDR3 is TGTGCCAGCAGTAGGGACATAGGAAAAGGGGAGCAGTTCTTC. Translation: CASSRDIGKGEQFF.

The chain joins TRBV18 to TRBJ2-7; the D is unclear. CDR1 and CDR2 (germline): KGHSH, LQKENI. The V gene lost 3 bases and the J gene lost 4 bases, with 4 bases spanning the gap. The CDR3 loop spans 11 amino acids. The CDR3 DNA sequence: TGTGCCAGCTCACCGAAGTACGAGCAGTACTTC. As protein: CASSPKYEQYF.

The V and J genes are TRBV4-1 and TRBJ2-2; no firm D call. The CDR3 has 16 amino acids. CDR1 MGHRA and CDR2 YSYEKL come from the germline V gene. Trimming removed 4 bases at V and 0 bases at J, with 12 bases between. The CDR3 reads CASSPDGTPNTGELFF. The CDR3 DNA reads TGCGCCAGCAGCCCGGACGGAACACCGAACACCGGGGAGCTGTTTTTT.

This chain uses TRBV28 with TRBJ2-2; 11 bases map to TRBD1. V lost 6 bases and J lost 7; bases outside the gene matches: 7. CDR1 is MDHEN, CDR2 SYDVKM, per germline. This CDR3 is 15 amino acids long. CDR3 in amino acids: CASRLGQGAVGELFF. CDR3 nucleotides: TGTGCCAGCAGACTCGGACAGGGGGCGGTCGGGGAGCTGTTTTTT.

The gene calls are TRBV18 and TRBJ1-3; D ambiguous. V lost 6 bases, J lost 4 bases, and 19 bases lay in between. The CDR3 is made up of 16 amino acids. In germline, CDR1 is KGHSH, CDR2 LQKENI. Here the CDR3 DNA reads TGTGCCAGCTCCCGGGAGAGTACAGTCGCAGGAAACACCATATATTTT. Amino acid sequence: CASSRESTVAGNTIYF.

This chain links TRBV19 with TRBJ2-2; D unclear. The CDR3 covers 13 residues. Deletions cut 5 bases from V and 6 bases from J, with 10 bases between. CDR1 is LNHDA, CDR2 SQIVND, per germline (reference sequence). CDR3 amino acids: CASSPHAPGELFF. In DNA, the CDR3 is TGTGCCAGTAGTCCACACGCACCCGGGGAGCTGTTTTTT.

This chain uses TRBV18 with TRBJ1-2, with D unclear. The length of the CDR3 is 11 residues. CDR1 and CDR2 (germline): KGHSH, LQKENI. V was cut by 5 bases and J by 7 bases, with 8 bases left in between. CDR3 sequence: CASSNVSGYTF. The CDR3 nucleotides read TGTGCCAGCTCAAACGTTTCTGGCTACACCTTC.

The V call is TRBV5-6, the J call TRBJ1-4, with D tentatively TRBD1 (6 bases). The CDR3 extends over 18 amino acids. Trimming left V 4 bases short and J 10 bases short, with 29 bases between. CDR1 is SGHDT, CDR2 YYEEEE, per germline. The CDR3 spells CASSGTGTPTLTSGKLFF. DNA for the CDR3: TGTGCCAGCAGCGGAACCGGGACACCAACCCTAACAAGCGGAAAACTGTTTTTT.

The chain recombines TRBV11-2 with TRBJ1-4; the match to TRBD1 covers 9 bases. The V gene's germline CDR1 is SGHAT and CDR2 FQNNGV. With V trimmed by 5 bases and J by 7 bases, 8 bases remained unmatched. The CDR3 runs to 15 residues. CDR3 loop: CASSAPGTGSEKLFF. The DNA of the CDR3 is TGTGCCAGCAGCGCACCCGGGACAGGGTCTGAAAAACTGTTTTTT.

The chain joins TRBV6-1 to TRBJ2-5; the D is unclear. Trimming pared 2 bases from V and 6 bases from J, leaving 7 bases between. This CDR3 spans 12 amino acids. In germline, CDR1 is MNHNS, CDR2 SASEGT. The CDR3 DNA reads TGTGCCAGCAGTGAATTAGGGAAGACCCAGTACTTC. It translates to CASSELGKTQYF.

This chain joins TRBV7-2 and TRBJ2-3, with 8 bases lining up with TRBD2. V lost 5 bases to trimming and J lost 3 bases; unmatched junction nucleotides: 10. CDR3 size: 16 residues. The germline V gene encodes CDR1 SGHTA and CDR2 FQGNSA. Here the CDR3 reads CASSHLRGAGTDTQYF. The CDR3 coding sequence is TGTGCCAGCAGCCACCTGCGGGGGGCGGGGACAGATACGCAGTATTTT.

This clone came up a few times. The rearrangement joins TRBV7-9 to TRBJ1-5; D possibly corresponds to TRBD1 (6 bases). Per the germline V gene, CDR1 is SEHNR and CDR2 is FQNEAQ (reference sequence). This CDR3 spans 15 amino acids. Trimming stripped 1 base from V and 2 bases from J, with 9 bases between. The CDR3 protein is CASSLVSGGNQPQHF. The CDR3 region has the DNA TGTGCCAGCAGCTTAGTCTCAGGGGGCAATCAGCCCCAGCATTTT. Full variable domain (missing parts from reference TRBV7-9 and TRBJ1-5): DTGVSQNPRHKITKRGQNVTFRCDPISEHNRLYWYRQTLGQGPEFLTYFQNEAQLEKSRLLSDRFSAERPKGSFSTLEIQRTEQGDSAMYLCASSLVSGGNQPQHFGDGTRLSIL.

As for this clone: The sample has other DNA sequences that encode this CDR3 too. The chain carries TRBV5-1 and TRBJ2-7; D unclear. Between the trimmed V and J ends, which lost 2 bases and 2 bases, there was a span of 5 bases. Looked up from germline, CDR1 is SGHRS and CDR2 is YFSETQ. The CDR3 length is 12 residues. The CDR3 region is CASSLVPYEQYF. The CDR3 coding sequence is TGCGCCAGCAGCTTAGTCCCCTACGAGCAGTACTTC.

V gene TRBV7-2 combines with J gene TRBJ2-3; the match to TRBD2 covers 8 bases. This CDR3 has 14 amino acids. CDR1 is SGHTA, CDR2 FQGNSA, per germline. The V and J ends lost 5 bases and 3 bases, in that order; junction bases with no gene match: 4. The CDR3 DNA reads TGTGCCAGCAGCAGGGCTAGCGGGACAGATACGCAGTATTTT. It specifies CASSRASGTDTQYF.

The CDR3 here is CASSSHPGAGTDTQYF. The CDR3, as DNA: TGTGCCAGCAGTTCGCACCCGGGAGCCGGCACAGATACGCAGTATTTT. J is TRBJ2-3 and V is TRBV6-6, with D possibly TRBD2 on 6 matching bases. CDR1 MNHNY and CDR2 SVGAGI come from the germline V gene (reference sequence). The V and J ends lost 4 bases and 1 base respectively, with 15 bases between them. This CDR3 contains 16 residues.

The CDR3, as DNA: TGTGCCAGCACGCTCCTGGGTAGCTCAACTAATGAAAAACTGTTTTTT. Protein product: CASTLLGSSTNEKLFF. This chain uses TRBV2 with TRBJ1-4; D not resolved. V lost 7 bases and J 0 bases, leaving 15 bases between the germline ends. This CDR3 spans 16 amino acids. Germline loops: CDR1 SNHLY, CDR2 FYNNEI.

This sequence joins TRBV6-4 and TRBJ1-1; the D gene is possibly TRBD1 (6 bases). This CDR3 has 15 residues. Germline V gene sequence: CDR1 MRHNA, CDR2 SNTAGT. Trimming removed 0 bases from V and 1 base from J, with 9 bases in between. The CDR3 protein is CASSDSGGRNTEAFF. The CDR3 DNA reads TGTGCCAGCAGTGACTCGGGGGGGCGGAACACTGAAGCTTTCTTT.

V usage is TRBV13 and J usage is TRBJ2-5; maybe TRBD2 (6 bases). CDR1 and CDR2 from the germline V gene are PRHDT and FYEKMQ (reference sequence). V was trimmed by 8 bases and J by 1 base, leaving 14 bases between them. This CDR3 region has 14 residues. CDR3 region: CASFRTGSQETQYF. Here the CDR3 DNA reads TGTGCCAGCTTTAGGACCGGGAGCCAAGAGACCCAGTACTTC.

This clone showed up just once. The V call is TRBV6-5, the J call TRBJ1-6; D gene uncertain. Trimming stripped 7 bases from V and 7 bases from J, with 11 bases between. In germline, CDR1 is MNHEY, CDR2 SVGAGI. The CDR3 totals 13 residues. CDR3 protein: CASTPLVNSPLHF. In DNA, the CDR3 is TGTGCCAGCACCCCGTTGGTGAATTCACCCCTCCACTTT.

V gene TRBV14 combines with J gene TRBJ1-1, with a weak D call TRBD1 (5 bases). Germline V gene data show CDR1 as SGHDN and CDR2 as FVKESK. The CDR3 is made up of 15 amino acids. Deletions cut 1 base from V and 8 bases from J, with 17 bases between. The CDR3 DNA is TGTGCCAGCAGCCAAGCCGGGACCCGACATCCCGAAGCTTTCTTT. Translation gives CASSQAGTRHPEAFF. The complete variable domain, with remaining parts taken from reference TRBV14 and TRBJ1-1, reads EAGVTQFPSHSVIEKGQTVTLRCDPISGHDNLYWYRRVMGKEIKFLLHFVKESKQDESGMPNNRFLAERTGGTYSTLKVQPAELEDSGVYFCASSQAGTRHPEAFFGQGTRLTVV.

This clone was recorded once. The chain employs TRBV7-9 and TRBJ2-3; TRBD2 agrees at 8 bases. Looked up from germline, CDR1 is SEHNR and CDR2 is FQNEAQ (reference sequence). The V gene end was trimmed by 5 bases and the J gene end by 5 bases; junction bases not matched to a gene: 9. CDR3 length: 15 amino acids. CDR3 sequence: CASSPHSSGGDTQYF. In nucleotides, the CDR3 is TGTGCCAGCAGCCCCCATTCCAGCGGGGGAGATACGCAGTATTTT.

The chain carries TRBV28 and TRBJ2-7, with 7 bases fitting TRBD2. The trim removed 6 bases at V and 3 bases at J, leaving 8 bases unmatched. The CDR3 sequence is 14 residues long. The germline V gene has CDR1 MDHEN and CDR2 SYDVKM. CDR3 sequence reads: CASRSSSGNYEQYF. In DNA form, the CDR3 reads TGTGCCAGCAGAAGTTCTAGCGGTAACTACGAGCAGTACTTC.

The chain uses TRBV7-3 and TRBJ2-1; maybe TRBD1 (6 bases). The CDR3 has 16 residues. Germline V gene sequence: CDR1 SGHTA, CDR2 FQGTGA. The V end was cut by 1 base, the J end by 0 bases, with 10 bases between. The DNA for the CDR3 is TGTGCCAGCAGCTTAAATATAGGGGGCTCCTACAATGAGCAGTTCTTC. Amino acids: CASSLNIGGSYNEQFF.